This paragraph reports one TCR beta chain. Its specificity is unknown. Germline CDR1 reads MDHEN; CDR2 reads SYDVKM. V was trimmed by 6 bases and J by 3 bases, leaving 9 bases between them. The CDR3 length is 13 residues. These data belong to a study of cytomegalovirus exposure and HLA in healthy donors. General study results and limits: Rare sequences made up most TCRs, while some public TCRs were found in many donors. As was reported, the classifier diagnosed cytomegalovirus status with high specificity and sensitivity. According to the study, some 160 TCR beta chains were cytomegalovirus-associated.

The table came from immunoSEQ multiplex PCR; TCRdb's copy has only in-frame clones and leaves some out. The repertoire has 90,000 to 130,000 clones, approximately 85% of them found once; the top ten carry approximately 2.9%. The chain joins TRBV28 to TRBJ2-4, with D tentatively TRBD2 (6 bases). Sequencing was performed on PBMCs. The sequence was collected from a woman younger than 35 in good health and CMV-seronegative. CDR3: CASSLGGKNIQYF. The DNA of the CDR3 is TGTGCCAGCAGCTTGGGAGGCAAAAACATTCAGTACTTC.